The T cell receptor beta chain described here comes from a study of blood T cell repertoires in COVID-19. About the study: T cells, B-cell-depleted T cells, or PBMCs provided the cDNA or gDNA that served as material.

Profiling relied on immunoSEQ multiplex PCR, and the TCRdb table lists in-frame clones only, not all of them. This table holds more than 75,000 clones, about 84% found once. The CDR3 extends over 16 amino acids. Germline CDR1 and CDR2: MDHEN and SYDVKM. Between the trimmed V and J ends, which lost 7 bases and 2 bases, there was a span of 17 bases. V and J are TRBV28 and TRBJ1-4; maybe TRBD1 (5 bases). Sequencing was carried out using peripheral blood. The clonotype comes from a woman between 65 and 79 years old with acute or convalescent COVID-19. CDR3 in DNA: TGTGCCAGCACCTCATCCGGGCGGGGGACTAATGAAAAACTGTTTTTT. Translated: CASTSSGRGTNEKLFF. The whole variable domain, remainder taken from reference TRBV28 and TRBJ1-4, is DVKVTQSSRYLVKRTGEKVFLECVQDMDHENMFWYRQDPGLGLRLIYFSYDVKMKEKGDIPEGYSVSREKKERFSLILESASTNQTSMYLCASTSSGRGTNEKLFFGSGTQLSVL.